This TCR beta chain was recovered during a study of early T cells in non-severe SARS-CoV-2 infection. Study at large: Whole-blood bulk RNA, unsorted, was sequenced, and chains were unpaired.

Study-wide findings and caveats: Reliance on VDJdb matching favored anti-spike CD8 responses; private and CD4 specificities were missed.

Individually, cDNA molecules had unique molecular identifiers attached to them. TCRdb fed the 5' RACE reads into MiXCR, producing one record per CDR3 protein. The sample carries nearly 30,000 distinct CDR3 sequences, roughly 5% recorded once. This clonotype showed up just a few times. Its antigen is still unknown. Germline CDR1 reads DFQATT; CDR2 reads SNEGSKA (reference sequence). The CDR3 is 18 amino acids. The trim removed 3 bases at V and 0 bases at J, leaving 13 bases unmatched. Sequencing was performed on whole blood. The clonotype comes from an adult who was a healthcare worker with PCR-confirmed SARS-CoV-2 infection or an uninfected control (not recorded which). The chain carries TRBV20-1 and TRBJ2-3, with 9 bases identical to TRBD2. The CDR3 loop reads CSASTIHGGGASTDTQYF. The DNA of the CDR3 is TGCAGTGCTAGTACCATTCATGGCGGGGGGGCAAGCACAGATACGCAGTATTTT.